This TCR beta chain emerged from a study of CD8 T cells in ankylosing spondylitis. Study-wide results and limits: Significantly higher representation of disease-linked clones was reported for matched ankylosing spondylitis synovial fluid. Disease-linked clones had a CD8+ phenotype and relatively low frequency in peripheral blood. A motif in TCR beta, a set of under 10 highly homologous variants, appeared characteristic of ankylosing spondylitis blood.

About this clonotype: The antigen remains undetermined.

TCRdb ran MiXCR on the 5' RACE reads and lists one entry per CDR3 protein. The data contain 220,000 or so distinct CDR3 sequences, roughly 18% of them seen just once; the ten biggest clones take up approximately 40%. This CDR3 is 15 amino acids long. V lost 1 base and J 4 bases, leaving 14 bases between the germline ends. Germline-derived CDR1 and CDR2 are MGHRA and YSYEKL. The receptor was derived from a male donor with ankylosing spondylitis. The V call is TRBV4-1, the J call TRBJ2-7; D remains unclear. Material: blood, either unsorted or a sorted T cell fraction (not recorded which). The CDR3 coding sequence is TGCGCCAGCAGCCAAGGGGTACACCCGATTTACGAGCAGTACTTC. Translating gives CASSQGVHPIYEQYF.